The sequence of this T cell receptor (beta chain) was determined in a study of beta chain features in type 1 diabetes. Whole-study context: The study found patients and healthy donors alike in age, gender and cell yields. Study results and limitations: Significant though moderate, a shortening of TCRB CDR3s appeared in all four CD4+ subsets of Type 1 diabetes patients.

The CDR3 consists of 13 residues. J gave up 6 bases and V 6 bases, and 7 bases lay outside the gene matches. Per the germline V gene, CDR1 is MNHNS and CDR2 is SASEGT. Sequencing targeted expressed TCRB transcripts, as all isolated RNA had been reverse transcribed. Sequencing was performed with immunoSEQ multiplex PCR; in TCRdb, only in-frame clones are kept and a portion is missing. This sample carries 600,000 or so clones, around an eighth of them seen once, and the ten largest clones take 0.035% to 0.045%. This clone was counted between two and nine times. As yet, its antigen is unknown. Sampling consisted of one heparinised blood draw per donor, averaging approximately 120 mL.

The source of this sequence is a man in his late teens or twenties with type 1 diabetes. The chain combines TRBV6-1 with TRBJ1-2; 7 bases are shared with TRBD1. The sample comprised naive CD4+ T cells from blood. CDR3 protein: CASSTTGEHGYTF. CDR3 bases: TGTGCCAGCAGCACTACAGGGGAACATGGCTACACCTTC.